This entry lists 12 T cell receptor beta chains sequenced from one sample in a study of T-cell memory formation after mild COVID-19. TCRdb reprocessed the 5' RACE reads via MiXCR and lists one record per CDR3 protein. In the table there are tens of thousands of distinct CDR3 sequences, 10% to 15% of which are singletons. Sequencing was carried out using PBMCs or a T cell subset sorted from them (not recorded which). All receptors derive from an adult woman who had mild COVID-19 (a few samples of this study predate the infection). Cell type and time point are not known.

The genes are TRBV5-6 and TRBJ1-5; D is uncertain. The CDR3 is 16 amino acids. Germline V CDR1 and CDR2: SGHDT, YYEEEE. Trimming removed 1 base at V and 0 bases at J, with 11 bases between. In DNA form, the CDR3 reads TGTGCCAGCAGCTTGATGGCGGATTATAGCAATCAGCCCCAGCATTTT. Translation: CASSLMADYSNQPQHF.

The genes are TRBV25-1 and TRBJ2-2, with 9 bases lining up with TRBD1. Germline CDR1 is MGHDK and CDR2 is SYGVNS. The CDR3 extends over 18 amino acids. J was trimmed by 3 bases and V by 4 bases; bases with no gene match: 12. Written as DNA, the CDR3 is TGTGCCAGCAGTGGGAAAGGTACAGGGGGCGTTGACACCGGGGAGCTGTTTTTT. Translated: CASSGKGTGGVDTGELFF.

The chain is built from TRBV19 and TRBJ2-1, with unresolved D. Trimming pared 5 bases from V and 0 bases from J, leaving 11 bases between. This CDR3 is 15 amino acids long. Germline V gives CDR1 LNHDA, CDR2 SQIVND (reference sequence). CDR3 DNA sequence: TGTGCCAGTAGTCTCGCTCCCAGCTCCTACAATGAGCAGTTCTTC. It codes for CASSLAPSSYNEQFF.

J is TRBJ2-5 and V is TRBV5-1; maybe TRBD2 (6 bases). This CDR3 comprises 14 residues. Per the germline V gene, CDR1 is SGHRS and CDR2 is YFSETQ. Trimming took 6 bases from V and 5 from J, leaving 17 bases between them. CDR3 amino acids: CASTPRGYEETQYF. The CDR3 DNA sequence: TGCGCCAGCACCCCCCGGGGGTATGAGGAGACCCAGTACTTC.

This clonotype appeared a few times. The CDR3 sequence: CASSLGQGFSYEQYF. The CDR3 DNA reads TGCGCCAGCAGCTTAGGACAGGGGTTCTCCTACGAGCAGTACTTC. The V and J genes are TRBV5-1 and TRBJ2-7; 9 bases agree with TRBD1. The CDR3 totals 15 residues. V lost 2 bases, J lost 0 bases, and 3 bases stayed unmatched. Germline-derived CDR1 and CDR2 are SGHRS and YFSETQ.

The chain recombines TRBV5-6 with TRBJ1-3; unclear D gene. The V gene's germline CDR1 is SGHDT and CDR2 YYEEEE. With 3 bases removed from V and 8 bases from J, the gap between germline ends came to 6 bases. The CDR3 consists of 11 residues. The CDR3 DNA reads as TGTGCCAGCAGCTGGGGTGACACCATATATTTT. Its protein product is CASSWGDTIYF.

For the CDR3, the DNA is TGCAGCGTCACCGGGACAGGAGAGCACCTCTCCTACGAGCAGTACTTC. Amino acid sequence: CSVTGTGEHLSYEQYF. The chain recombines TRBV29-1 with TRBJ2-7; 8 bases map to TRBD1. The germline V gene has CDR1 SQVTM and CDR2 ANQGSEA. After removal of 6 bases from V and 0 bases from J, the junction contained 13 bases not matched to a gene. There are 16 residues in the CDR3.

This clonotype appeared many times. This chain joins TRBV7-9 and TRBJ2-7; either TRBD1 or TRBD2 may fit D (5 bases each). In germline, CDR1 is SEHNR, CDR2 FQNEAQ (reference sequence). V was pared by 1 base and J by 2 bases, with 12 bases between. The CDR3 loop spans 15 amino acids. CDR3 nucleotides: TGTGCCAGCAGCTTAGGACGGGACGGGACCTACGAGCAGTACTTC. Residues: CASSLGRDGTYEQYF.

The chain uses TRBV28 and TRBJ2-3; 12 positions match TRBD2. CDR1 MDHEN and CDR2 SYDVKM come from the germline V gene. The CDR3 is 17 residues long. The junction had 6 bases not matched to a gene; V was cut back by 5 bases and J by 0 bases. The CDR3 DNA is TGTGCCAGCAGTCCCCCTAGCGGGAGGGTTAGCACAGATACGCAGTATTTT. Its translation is CASSPPSGRVSTDTQYF.

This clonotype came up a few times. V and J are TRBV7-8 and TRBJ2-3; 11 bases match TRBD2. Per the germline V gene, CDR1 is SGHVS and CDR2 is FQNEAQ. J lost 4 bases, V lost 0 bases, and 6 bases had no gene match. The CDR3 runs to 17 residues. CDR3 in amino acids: CASSLATGLAGSDTQYF. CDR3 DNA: TGTGCCAGCAGCTTAGCAACAGGACTAGCGGGCTCAGATACGCAGTATTTT.

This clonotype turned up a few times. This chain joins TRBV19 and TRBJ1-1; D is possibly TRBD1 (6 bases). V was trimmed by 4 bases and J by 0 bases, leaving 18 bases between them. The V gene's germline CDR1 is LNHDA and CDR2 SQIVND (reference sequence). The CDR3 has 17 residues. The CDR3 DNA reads TGTGCCAGTAGTACAGACGCAGGGGAAGGGATGAACACTGAAGCTTTCTTT. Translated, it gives CASSTDAGEGMNTEAFF.

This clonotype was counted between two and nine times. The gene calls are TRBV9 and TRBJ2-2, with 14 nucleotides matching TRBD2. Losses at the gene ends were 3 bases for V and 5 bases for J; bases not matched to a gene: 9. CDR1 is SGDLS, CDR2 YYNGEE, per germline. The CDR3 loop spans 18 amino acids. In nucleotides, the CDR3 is TGTGCCAGCAGCGCCAGGGGACTAGCGGGAGAATTTACCGGGGAGCTGTTTTTT. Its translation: CASSARGLAGEFTGELFF.